The present T cell receptor (beta chain) was sequenced within a study of human T cells and chemical hapten exposure. Each CDR3 protein is one row after TCRdb ran MiXCR on the RACE reads. The table lists about 42,000 distinct CDR3 sequences, around 11% of them singletons. Sample time point: pre-sensitization, week 0. Sample treatment: therapeutic diphenylcyclopropenone sensitization with weekly scalp DPC. V was clipped by 6 bases and J by 0 bases, with 9 bases between them. Germline CDR1 MDHEN, CDR2 SYDVKM. The CDR3 has 14 residues. The chain couples TRBV28 to TRBJ2-1; D is possibly TRBD1 (5 bases). The material was whole blood, obtained in connection with sensitization to the hapten diphenylcyclopropenone (DPC). The receptor was derived from a woman in her twenties or thirties with alopecia areata. Some clones in this sample may be carry-over from other donors' samples. The CDR3 loop is CASRPDSSYNEQFF. The CDR3 bases are TGTGCCAGCAGGCCAGACAGCTCCTACAATGAGCAGTTCTTC.